The clone carrying this T cell receptor (beta chain) was found many times. Its antigen is undetermined. This sample is drawn from a study of breast tumors, draining lymph nodes, adjacent tissues. Each CDR3 protein gets one entry after TCRdb re-called the multiplex PCR reads with MiXCR. The sample consists of about 300,000 distinct CDR3 sequences, over 25% of them appearing once. CDR1 is SGDLS, CDR2 YYNGEE, per germline. CDR3 length: 15 amino acids. V lost 7 bases to trimming and J lost 4 bases; unmatched junction nucleotides: 8. Regarding the study as a whole: Tumor and nontumor repertoires were significantly more similar in luminal-like than in basal-like breast cancer. Tumor repertoires ranked between lymph nodes and nontumor tissue in diversity, with V and J gene preferences. Findings are consistent with lymph node origin and intratumoral expansion of most tumor T cells.

Axillary draining lymph nodes of breast cancer patients supplied the node samples. The chain combines TRBV9 with TRBJ2-3, with 11 bases identical to TRBD2. The receptor comes from a female donor with breast cancer. Some clones in this sample may be carry-over from other donors' samples. Sequencing used axillary lymph node tissue. This chain's CDR3 is CASSVAGGFADTQYF. CDR3 DNA: TGTGCCAGCTCAGTAGCGGGAGGGTTCGCAGATACGCAGTATTTT.